A single sample gave rise to the 23 T cell receptor beta chains below, sequenced in a study of shared clonotypes between healthy human individuals. The assay was immunoSEQ multiplex PCR, and TCRdb's table has in-frame clones only and misses some. The sample includes fewer than 700,000 clones, about 80% seen only once; the top ten take 12%. Sequenced: PBMCs. These TCRs come from a woman in her thirties or forties in good health. Some clones in this sample may be carry-over from other donors' samples.

Comments on this clone: Its ends do not fully match the called genes, so a read error is possible. V gene TRBV7-7 combines with J gene TRBJ2-1, with 9 bases identical to TRBD1. Germline-derived CDR1 and CDR2 are SSHAT and FNYEAQ (reference sequence). CDR3 length equals 17 residues. CDR3 coding DNA: TGTGCTAGCAGCTTGGGGACAGGGTCGTTCGGCGTCGATGAGCAGTTCTTC. This translates into CASSLGTGSFGVDEQFF.

The V and J genes are TRBV19 and TRBJ2-2; D is uncertain. Looked up from germline, CDR1 is LNHDA and CDR2 is SQIVND (reference sequence). The CDR3 is 13 residues long. Trimming took 6 bases from V and 7 from J, leaving 12 bases between them. The DNA of the CDR3 is TGTGCCAGTAGCCCTCTCCGGCGCGGGGAGCTGTTTTTT. As protein: CASSPLRRGELFF.

This clone was detected many times. Sequence at one end of the junction differs from germline and may be a read error. At the DNA level, this CDR3 is encoded by other sequences in the same sample as well. The chain joins TRBV19 to TRBJ2-7; either TRBD1 or TRBD2 may supply D (5 bases each). Germline V lookup: CDR1 LNHDA, CDR2 SQIVND (reference sequence). CDR3 length: 16 residues. The CDR3 loop is CASSTLDGAQTYEQYF. The CDR3 region has the DNA TGTGCCAGCAGTACCCTAGACGGGGCACAGACCTACGAGCAGTACTTC.

This clone has just a few counts. This chain connects TRBV30 to TRBJ1-2; 8 bases line up with TRBD1. J lost 8 bases, V lost 3 bases, and 11 bases had no gene match. Per the germline V gene, CDR1 is GTSNPN and CDR2 is SVGIG (reference sequence). The CDR3 sequence is 14 residues long. The CDR3 DNA is TGTGCCTGGAGACCAAAAGGACAGGGAGGAGGCTACACCTTC. Translation: CAWRPKGQGGGYTF.

The chain combines TRBV14 with TRBJ1-1; D not resolved. Per germline, CDR1 SGHDN and CDR2 FVKESK. Between the trimmed V and J ends, which lost 0 bases and 7 bases, there was a span of 12 bases. This CDR3 spans 14 amino acids. In DNA, the CDR3 is TGTGCCAGCAGCCAAGATCCTGGGTACGGTGAAGCTTTCTTT. This encodes CASSQDPGYGEAFF.

J is TRBJ1-5 and V is TRBV6-7, with D perhaps matching TRBD1 (5 bases). TRBV6-7 is an open reading frame, and its role is uncertain. The CDR3 runs to 13 residues. The ends were cut back, 7 bases at V and 6 bases at J, with 13 bases in the middle. The chain's CDR3 is CASNRTRSQPQHF. CDR3 sequence (DNA): TGTGCCAGCAACCGGACACGTTCTCAGCCCCAGCATTTT.

The gene calls are TRBV11-2 and TRBJ2-1; 7 bases are a match to TRBD2. CDR1 is SGHAT, CDR2 FQNNGV, per germline. J gave up 0 bases and V 5 bases, and 7 bases lay outside the gene matches. This CDR3 is built from 16 residues. The CDR3 DNA reads as TGTGCCAGCAGCAAAAGACTAGCCGGCTCCTACAATGAGCAGTTCTTC. It translates to CASSKRLAGSYNEQFF.

The V call is TRBV7-2, the J call TRBJ1-4, with D unresolved. The CDR3 is 13 residues long. CDR1 and CDR2 from the germline V gene are SGHTA and FQGNSA. Between the trimmed V and J ends, which lost 5 bases and 5 bases, there was a span of 9 bases. The CDR3: CASSRARNEKLFF. The CDR3 DNA sequence: TGTGCCAGCAGCAGGGCTCGGAATGAAAAACTGTTTTTT.

V gene TRBV6-1 combines with J gene TRBJ1-2, with D possibly TRBD1 on 5 matching bases. The V gene lost 7 bases and the J gene lost 4 bases, with 19 bases spanning the gap. This CDR3 is built from 15 residues. Germline V CDR1 and CDR2: MNHNS, SASEGT. The CDR3 DNA reads as TGTGCCAGCAACCGGGACGGCCAAACCTCCTATGGCTACACCTTC. It codes for CASNRDGQTSYGYTF.

The sample holds a few counts of this clone. This chain joins TRBV15 and TRBJ2-1, with D hard to call. The length of the CDR3 is 14 residues. V shed 3 bases and J shed 10 bases, with 16 bases lying between them. Germline V gene sequence: CDR1 LNHNV, CDR2 YYDKDF (reference sequence). The CDR3 nucleotides are TGTGCCACCAGCAGGTTCTTCCGTAGAGTCGAGCAGTTCTTC. Residues: CATSRFFRRVEQFF.

The CDR3 region is CASSTGGDTQYF. For the CDR3, the DNA is TGTGCCAGTTCGACAGGGGGCGATACGCAGTATTTT. This chain uses TRBV2 with TRBJ2-3; TRBD1 aligns across 10 bases. CDR1 and CDR2 (germline): SNHLY, FYNNEI. The CDR3 contains 12 residues. After removal of 9 bases from V and 6 bases from J, the junction contained 3 bases not matched to a gene. Drawing the rest from reference TRBV2 and TRBJ2-3, the complete variable domain is EPEVTQTPSHQVTQMGQEVILRCVPISNHLYFYWYRQILGQKVEFLVSFYNNEISEKSEIFDDQFSVERPDGSNFTLKIRSTKLEDSAMYFCASSTGGDTQYFGPGTRLTVL.

This clone was observed once. CDR3 amino acids: CASSNNRVTNEKLFF. The CDR3 bases are TGTGCCAGCAGCAACAACAGGGTTACTAATGAAAAACTGTTTTTT. This chain uses TRBV7-9 with TRBJ1-4; a possible D gene is TRBD1 (6 bases). The CDR3 covers 15 residues. Germline V gene sequence: CDR1 SEHNR, CDR2 FQNEAQ (reference sequence). V was cut by 5 bases and J by 2 bases, with 12 bases left in between.

This chain links TRBV27 with TRBJ2-7, with 11 bases lining up with TRBD2. The trim removed 4 bases at V and 4 bases at J, leaving 6 bases unmatched. The CDR3 has 15 residues. Germline assignment: CDR1 MNHEY and CDR2 SMNVEV (reference sequence). CDR3 DNA: TGTGCCAGCAGTTCTATAGCGGGAGGGACATACGAGCAGTACTTC. This gives the protein CASSSIAGGTYEQYF.

The chain uses TRBV29-1 and TRBJ2-3, with a possible D match to TRBD1 (6 bases). V lost 2 bases to trimming and J lost 4 bases, with 10 bases between them. The CDR3 spans 13 residues. The germline CDR1 and CDR2 sequences are SQVTM and ANQGSEA. CDR3 sequence (DNA): TGCAGCGTTGAATTCCAGGGGTCAGATACGCAGTATTTT. Protein: CSVEFQGSDTQYF.

Regarding this clone: The sample carries other DNA sequences with the same CDR3. The chain joins TRBV7-9 to TRBJ2-7, with TRBD2 matching 7 bases. The CDR3 consists of 13 residues. V dropped 0 bases and J dropped 6; count of bases not matched to a gene: 2. CDR1 SEHNR and CDR2 FQNEAQ come from the germline V gene (reference sequence). CDR3 sequence: CASSLAGGGEQYF. The CDR3 coding sequence is TGTGCCAGCAGCTTAGCTGGCGGGGGCGAGCAGTACTTC.

The rearrangement uses TRBV11-2 and TRBJ1-1; D call uncertain. Germline CDR1 and CDR2: SGHAT and FQNNGV. This CDR3 is built from 15 residues. Trimming removed 6 bases from V and 1 base from J, with 15 bases in between. The CDR3 coding sequence is TGTGCCAGCAGATCACCCACGGTTCGGAACACTGAAGCTTTCTTT. Residues: CASRSPTVRNTEAFF.

The V call is TRBV30, the J call TRBJ2-5; D is possibly TRBD1 or TRBD2 (5 bases each). Looked up from germline, CDR1 is GTSNPN and CDR2 is SVGIG (reference sequence). The CDR3 is 14 amino acids. V lost 5 bases and J lost 4, with 17 bases in between. The CDR3 loop is CAWGQGVWAETQYF. Written as DNA, the CDR3 is TGTGCCTGGGGGCAGGGAGTTTGGGCAGAGACCCAGTACTTC.

This chain links TRBV19 with TRBJ1-3; D is ambiguous. The CDR3 spans 15 residues. The germline V gene encodes CDR1 LNHDA and CDR2 SQIVND (reference sequence). The V end lost 2 bases, the J end lost 1 base, and 9 bases lay between the germline ends. As DNA, the CDR3 is TGTGCCAGTAGTATAAAGGCGGAATCTGGAAACACCATATATTTT. Residues: CASSIKAESGNTIYF.

This clone was observed a single time. V is TRBV5-4 and J is TRBJ2-5; TRBD1 matches at 10 bases. Unmatched junction bases numbered 7, after V lost 4 bases and J lost 4 bases. CDR3 size: 15 residues. Germline loops: CDR1 SGHNT, CDR2 YYREEE (reference sequence). The CDR3 here is CASSVAGQGGETQYF. The CDR3 nucleotides read TGTGCCAGCAGCGTTGCCGGACAGGGGGGAGAGACCCAGTACTTC.

This clone has a single count. The V call is TRBV7-2, the J call TRBJ2-7; TRBD2 agrees at 8 bases. Germline-derived CDR1 and CDR2 are SGHTA and FQGNSA. This CDR3 is built from 16 residues. J lost 2 bases, V lost 0 bases, and 6 bases had no gene match. The CDR3 DNA is TGTGCCAGCAGCTTAGCGCTGAGTAGCGGGGCCTACGAGCAGTACTTC. Protein product: CASSLALSSGAYEQYF.

V is TRBV5-5 and J is TRBJ2-5; D is possibly TRBD1 or TRBD2 (7 bases each). Trimming removed 4 bases from V and 5 bases from J, with 18 bases in between. Germline CDR1 and CDR2: SGHKS and YYEKEE (reference sequence). The length of the CDR3 is 15 residues. The CDR3 DNA is TGTGCCAGCAGCCGGACTAGACAGGGATCGGAGACCCAGTACTTC. Translation gives CASSRTRQGSETQYF.

The chain joins TRBV7-9 to TRBJ1-1; D perhaps matches TRBD1 (5 bases). CDR1 SEHNR and CDR2 FQNEAQ come from the germline V gene (reference sequence). V was shortened by 5 bases and J by 0 bases, with 13 bases between the two germline ends. This CDR3 is 15 amino acids long. CDR3 nucleotides: TGTGCCAGCAGCCGGGACGGTTTAGTGAACACTGAAGCTTTCTTT. Amino acid sequence: CASSRDGLVNTEAFF.

The rearrangement joins TRBV27 to TRBJ2-5, with TRBD2 matching over 8 bases. This CDR3 comprises 14 residues. Trimming removed 6 bases from V and 5 bases from J; junction bases left unmatched: 8. Germline V CDR1 and CDR2: MNHEY, SMNVEV (reference sequence). CDR3 DNA: TGTGCCAGCAGGCCCAGCGGGAGAGGCGAGACCCAGTACTTC. As protein: CASRPSGRGETQYF.